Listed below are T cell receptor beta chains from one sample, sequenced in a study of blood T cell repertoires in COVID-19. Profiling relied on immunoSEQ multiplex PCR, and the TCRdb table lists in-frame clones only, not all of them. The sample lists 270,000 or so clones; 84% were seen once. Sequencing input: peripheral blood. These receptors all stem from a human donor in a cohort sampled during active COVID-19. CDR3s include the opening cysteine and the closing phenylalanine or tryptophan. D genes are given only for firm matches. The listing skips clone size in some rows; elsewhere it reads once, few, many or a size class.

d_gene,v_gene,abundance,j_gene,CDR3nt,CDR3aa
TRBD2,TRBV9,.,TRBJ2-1,TGTGCCAGCAGCGTCGACATAGCGGGGAGCTCCTACAATGAGCAGTTCTTC,CASSVDIAGSSYNEQFF
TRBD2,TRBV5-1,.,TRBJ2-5,TGCGCCAGCAGCGCCGGACTAGCGGGAATGGAGACCCAGTACTTC,CASSAGLAGMETQYF
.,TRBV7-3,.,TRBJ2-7,TGTGCCAGCAGCTTATTACAGGGTAACGAGCAGTACTTC,CASSLLQGNEQYF
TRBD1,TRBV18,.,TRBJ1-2,TGTGCCAGCTCACCACTGGACAGGGGGTGGCCGGTCGGCTACACCTTC,CASSPLDRGWPVGYTF
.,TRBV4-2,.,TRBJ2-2,TGTGCCAGCAGCCAAGTCAGGGGTGACGCCGGGGAGCTGTTTTTT,CASSQVRGDAGELFF
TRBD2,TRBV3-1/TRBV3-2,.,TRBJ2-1,TGTGCCAGCCGTCTAGCGGGAGTAGGGAATGAGCAGTTCTTC,CASRLAGVGNEQFF
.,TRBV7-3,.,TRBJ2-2,TGTGCCAGCAGCTCAGGGTCCCACCGGGCCGGGGAGCTGTTTTTT,CASSSGSHRAGELFF
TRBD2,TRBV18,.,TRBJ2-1,TGTGCCAGCTCACCACGGGCGGGGGGGAATGCCTACAATGAGCAGTTCTTC,CASSPRAGGNAYNEQFF
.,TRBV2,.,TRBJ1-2,TGTGCCAGCAGTTCCGCGATCGGGGGGAATGGCTACACCTTC,CASSSAIGGNGYTF
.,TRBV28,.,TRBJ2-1,TGTGCCAGCAAAGCCCGGGGGGCCATGAATGAGCAGTTCTTC,CASKARGAMNEQFF
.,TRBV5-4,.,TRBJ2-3,TGTGCCAGCAGCTTGGTTGATTGGGGTAGCGATAGCACAGATACGCAGTATTTT,CASSLVDWGSDSTDTQYF
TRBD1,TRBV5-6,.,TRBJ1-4,TGTGCCAGCACCCCGACAGGGAGAAAGGAAAAACTGTTTTTT,CASTPTGRKEKLFF
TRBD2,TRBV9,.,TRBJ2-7,TGTGCCAGCAGCGCCGGACTAGCGGGAGTAGGGGAGCAGTACTTC,CASSAGLAGVGEQYF
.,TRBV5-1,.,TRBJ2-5,TGCGCCAGCAGCTTGCTCGGGCGGGGTGCGGAAGAGACCCAGTACTTC,CASSLLGRGAEETQYF
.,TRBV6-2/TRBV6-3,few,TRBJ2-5,TGTGCCAGCAGTACAGGGATGCAGACCCAGTACTTC,CASSTGMQTQYF
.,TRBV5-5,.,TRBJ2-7,TGTGCCAGCAGCCTCGGTGCATTCTACGTCGAGCAGTACTTC,CASSLGAFYVEQYF
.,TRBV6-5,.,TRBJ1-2,TGTGCCAGCAGTTACAGGGGAAGGATTGGCTACACCTTC,CASSYRGRIGYTF
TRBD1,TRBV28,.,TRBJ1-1,TGTGCCGCACAGGGGGTTGGGTACACTGAAGCTTTCTTT,CAAQGVGYTEAFF
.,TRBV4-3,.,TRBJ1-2,TGCGCCAGCAGCCAAGATCGATGGGGGGGGCCGGATGGCTACACCTTC,CASSQDRWGGPDGYTF
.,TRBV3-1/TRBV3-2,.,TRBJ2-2,TGTGCCAGCAGCCAAGAACCGGCAGGGGTCGCCGGGGAGCTGTTTTTT,CASSQEPAGVAGELFF
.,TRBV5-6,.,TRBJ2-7,TGTGCCAGCAGCTTAGTCGACAACTACGAGCAGTACTTC,CASSLVDNYEQYF
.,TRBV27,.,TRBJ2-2,TGTGCCAGCAGTTCCTCACGACTCCACACCGGGGAGCTGTTTTTT,CASSSSRLHTGELFF
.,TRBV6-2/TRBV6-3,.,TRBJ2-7,TGTGCCAGCAGTTCCCTCGAGGGGGGGCGGACAGGGATCGGGCAGTACTTC,CASSSLEGGRTGIGQYF
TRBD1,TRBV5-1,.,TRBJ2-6,TGCGCCAGCAGCTCCCTTTTACAGGGGGCGACTGGGGCCAACGTCCTGACTTTC,CASSSLLQGATGANVLTF
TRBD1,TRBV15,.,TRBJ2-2,TGTGCCACCAGCAGAGTAGCCGGGACAGGGGCCACCGGGGAGCTGTTTTTT,CATSRVAGTGATGELFF
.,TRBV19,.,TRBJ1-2,TGTGCCAGTAGTAAATTAACTTCTACTGGCTACACCTTC,CASSKLTSTGYTF
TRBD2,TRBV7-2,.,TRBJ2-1,TGTGCCAGCAGCGGATGGGGTGGCGGGGGATACAATGAGCAGTTCTTC,CASSGWGGGGYNEQFF
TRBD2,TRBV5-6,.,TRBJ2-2,TGTGCCAGCAGCAGACCGGGGACTAGCGGGAGGAACACCGGGGAGCTGTTTTTT,CASSRPGTSGRNTGELFF
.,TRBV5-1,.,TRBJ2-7,TGCGCCAGCAGCTTGGAGCCTAACCCTGCCTACGAGCAGTACTTC,CASSLEPNPAYEQYF
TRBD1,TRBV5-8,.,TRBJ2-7,TGTGCCAGCAGCAGGGACAGGGGATACGAGCAGTACTTC,CASSRDRGYEQYF
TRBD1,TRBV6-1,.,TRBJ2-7,TGTGCCAGCAGTGAACAGGTGACAGGGGGCGAGCAGTACTTC,CASSEQVTGGEQYF
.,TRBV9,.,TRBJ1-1,TGTGCCAGCAGGGCAACAGGGAGTTACACTGAAGCTTTCTTT,CASRATGSYTEAFF
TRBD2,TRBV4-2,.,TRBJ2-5,TGTGCCAGCAGCAAAAGGGATGTCGGCGGGGGTGTAAGAGAGGCCCAGTACTTC,CASSKRDVGGGVREAQYF
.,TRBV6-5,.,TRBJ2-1,TGTGCCAGCAGTTACTTCGGGGGAGTCGGTAATGAGCAGTTCTTC,CASSYFGGVGNEQFF
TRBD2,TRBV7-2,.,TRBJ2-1,TGTGCCAGCAGCTTATATGGACTAGCGGGACGGGGGGAGCAGTTCTTC,CASSLYGLAGRGEQFF
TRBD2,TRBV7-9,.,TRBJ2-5,TGTGCCCGGGGGGATAACCAAGAGACCCAGTACTTC,CARGDNQETQYF
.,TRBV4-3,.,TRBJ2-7,TGCGCCAGCAGCCAAGTGTCTGGTGTCAGCTCCTACGAGCAGTACTTC,CASSQVSGVSSYEQYF
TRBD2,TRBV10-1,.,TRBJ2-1,TGCGCCAGCAGTGAATTCGGACTAGCTGATGAGCAGTTCTTC,CASSEFGLADEQFF
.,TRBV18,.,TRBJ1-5,TGTGCCAGCTCACCAAAACGGGAGGAGCCCCAGCATTTT,CASSPKREEPQHF
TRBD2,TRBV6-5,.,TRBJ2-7,TGTGCCAGCAGTTACATCGGGGGGTCGGACTACGAGCAGTACTTC,CASSYIGGSDYEQYF
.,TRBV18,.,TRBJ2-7,TGTGCCAGCTCACCAGTCGCCTACGAGCAGTACTTC,CASSPVAYEQYF
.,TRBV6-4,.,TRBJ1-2,TGTGCCAGCAGTGGGCTCAGGGACTATGGCTACACCTTC,CASSGLRDYGYTF
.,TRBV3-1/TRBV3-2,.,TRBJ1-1,TGTGCCAGCAGCCCCCGGGTCAATTCCAAGAACACTGAAGCTTTCTTT,CASSPRVNSKNTEAFF
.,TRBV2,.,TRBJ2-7,TGTGCCAGCATAGGGGGTGGGGCGGATTACGAGCAGTACTTC,CASIGGGADYEQYF
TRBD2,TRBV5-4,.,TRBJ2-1,TGTGCCAGCAGCTTCGCGGGGGGGCCCAATGAGCAGTTCTTC,CASSFAGGPNEQFF
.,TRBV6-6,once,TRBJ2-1,TGTGCCAGCAGTTACAATAGCGATCAGCAGTTCTTC,CASSYNSDQQFF
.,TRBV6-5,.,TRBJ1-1,TGTGCCAGCCAAACAGGGTGGTCTGAAGCTTTCTTT,CASQTGWSEAFF
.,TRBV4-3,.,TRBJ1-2,TGCGCCAGCAGCCACGGAGGTAACTATGGCTACACCTTC,CASSHGGNYGYTF
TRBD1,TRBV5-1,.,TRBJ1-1,TGCGCCAGCAGCAATGGCCCGACAGGGACTGAAGCTTTCTTT,CASSNGPTGTEAFF
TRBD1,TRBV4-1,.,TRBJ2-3,TGCGCCAGCAGCCAAATCTCATGGACAGGGGGCTCGGGCACAGATACGCAGTATTTT,CASSQISWTGGSGTDTQYF
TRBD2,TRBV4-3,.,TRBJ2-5,TGCGCCAGCAGCCAAGATGGGACTAGCGGGGGTCTGACCCAGTACTTC,CASSQDGTSGGLTQYF
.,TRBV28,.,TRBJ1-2,TGTGCCAGCAACCTGGACAGAGCTAACTATGGCTACACCTTC,CASNLDRANYGYTF
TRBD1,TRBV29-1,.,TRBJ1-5,TGCAGCGTTGGACAGGGGGCAGGTCAGCCCCAGCATTTT,CSVGQGAGQPQHF
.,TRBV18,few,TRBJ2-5,TGTGCCAGCTCACCATCCAGGACGAGGGTGGTGAGGGAGACCCAGTACTTC,CASSPSRTRVVRETQYF
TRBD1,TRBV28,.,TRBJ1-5,TGTGCCAGCAGTGTCAGACAGGGAGGTGGCAATCAGCCCCAGCATTTT,CASSVRQGGGNQPQHF
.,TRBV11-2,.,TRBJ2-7,TGTGCCAGCAGCCAAGAGCCCACCCTGGCCTACGAGCAGTACTTC,CASSQEPTLAYEQYF
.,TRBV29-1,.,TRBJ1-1,TGCAGCGTTGAAGGAAGGGAGTCGGGGACTGAAGCTTTCTTT,CSVEGRESGTEAFF